Shown below are 10 T cell receptor beta chains from a single sample sequenced in a study of OX40 agonist ivuxolimab in advanced cancers. The table came from immunoSEQ multiplex PCR; TCRdb's copy has only in-frame clones and leaves some out. The sample lists tens of thousands of clones; just over 90% were seen once. Sequencing was performed on CD4+ or CD8+ T cells sorted from blood, taken in a trial of the OX40 agonist ivuxolimab. The receptors were gathered from an adult with an advanced solid tumor such as melanoma, head and neck, liver or kidney cancer.

V usage is TRBV5-4 and J usage is TRBJ2-5, with D maybe TRBD2 (5 bases). V lost 4 bases to trimming and J lost 5 bases, with 12 bases between them. CDR3 length equals 13 residues. Germline V gives CDR1 SGHNT, CDR2 YYREEE (reference sequence). The CDR3 nucleotides are TGTGCCAGCAGCCCTGGAGGAAAGGAGACCCAGTACTTC. Amino acids: CASSPGGKETQYF.

The V and J genes are TRBV5-1 and TRBJ2-1; maybe TRBD2 (6 bases). CDR1 is SGHRS and CDR2 is YFSETQ in the germline V gene. This CDR3 has 15 amino acids. V was pared by 5 bases and J by 4 bases, with 16 bases between. The CDR3 sequence is CASRVAGSSYNEQFF. CDR3 in DNA: TGCGCCAGCAGAGTGGCGGGATCATCGTACAATGAGCAGTTCTTC.

This chain links TRBV5-5 with TRBJ2-7; no clear D gene. The CDR3 extends over 16 amino acids. The germline gives CDR1 SGHKS, CDR2 YYEKEE (reference sequence). V was pared by 1 base and J by 2 bases, with 16 bases between. CDR3 nucleotide sequence: TGTGCCAGCAGCTTGAAGTTCCTGGAAGGAACCTACGAGCAGTACTTC. Encoded protein: CASSLKFLEGTYEQYF.

This chain connects TRBV28 to TRBJ1-1; 11 nucleotides agree with TRBD1. J gave up 4 bases and V 5 bases, and 15 bases lay outside the gene matches. Germline lookup yields CDR1 MDHEN and CDR2 SYDVKM. The CDR3 loop spans 18 amino acids. CDR3 sequence (DNA): TGTGCCAGCAGTCCCCCCCCGGGACAGGGGGTGGGAGGCACTGAAGCTTTCTTT. This codes for CASSPPPGQGVGGTEAFF.

V usage is TRBV11-2 and J usage is TRBJ2-3, with TRBD1 matching 8 bases. Trimming took 3 bases from V and 2 from J; bases not matched to a gene: 1. The CDR3 has 14 amino acids. Germline V gives CDR1 SGHAT, CDR2 FQNNGV. The CDR3 region is CASSLQGATDTQYF. CDR3 coding DNA: TGTGCCAGCAGCTTGCAGGGGGCCACAGATACGCAGTATTTT.

The J gene is TRBJ1-2, the V gene TRBV7-2; no reliable D call. The CDR3 sequence is 15 residues long. The germline gives CDR1 SGHTA, CDR2 FQGNSA. V lost 2 bases and J 7 bases, leaving 17 bases between the germline ends. The CDR3 nucleotides read TGTGCCAGCAGCTTATATACGGGGATTGAAGTTGGCTACACCTTC. The encoded protein is CASSLYTGIEVGYTF.

CDR3 amino acids: CASSSRTKGSSYNEQFF. The DNA of the CDR3 is TGTGCCAGCAGCTCCCGGACTAAAGGGAGCTCCTACAATGAGCAGTTCTTC. The chain is built from TRBV7-9 and TRBJ2-1, with D perhaps TRBD2 (6 bases). The length of the CDR3 is 17 residues. Trimming took 4 bases from V and 0 from J, leaving 16 bases between them. Per the germline V gene, CDR1 is SEHNR and CDR2 is FQNEAQ (reference sequence).

The chain carries TRBV5-1 and TRBJ2-5; possible D gene TRBD1, 7 bases. This CDR3 comprises 15 residues. V lost 3 bases and J lost 4, with 16 bases in between. Germline V gene data show CDR1 as SGHRS and CDR2 as YFSETQ. The CDR3 here is CASSYNQGEAETQYF. The CDR3 nucleotides read TGCGCCAGCAGCTACAACCAGGGGGAGGCAGAGACCCAGTACTTC.

The chain joins TRBV4-1 to TRBJ2-2; D is ambiguous. The CDR3 has 14 residues. From germline, CDR1 is MGHRA and CDR2 YSYEKL. V shed 4 bases and J shed 8 bases, with 14 bases lying between them. CDR3 residues: CASSRDGYAGELFF. For the CDR3, the DNA is TGCGCCAGCAGCCGAGATGGGTACGCAGGGGAGCTGTTTTTT.

As regards this clone: The junction differs from germline at one of its ends, possibly a read error. The chain couples TRBV20-1 to TRBJ1-2; no clear D gene. This CDR3 has 11 amino acids. The germline V gene has CDR1 DFQATT and CDR2 SNEGSKA (reference sequence). CDR3 bases: TGCAGTGCTAGAGGACCGTCAAGATTTTTTTTC. Encoded protein: CSARGPSRFFF.